This entry describes one TCR beta chain. What it binds is unknown. The data derive from a study of blood T cells in healthy people across ages. The CDR3 is 15 amino acids. PBMCs were isolated at a quantity of at least 7 million per sample. A J-beta primer mix and a sample-barcoded 5' primer were used in a second PCR of about 6 to 12 cycles. MiXCR, applied by TCRdb to the 5' RACE reads, yields one record per CDR3 protein. The sample comprises approximately 940,000 distinct CDR3 sequences, around 48% of which are singletons, and under 15% rests with the top ten. Whole-study results and caveats: Long-lived donors carried more naive CD4+ cells and greater diversity than aged donors. Unsorted PBMC material precluded a definitive naive versus antigen-experienced comparison. Observed TCR beta diversity showed a strong correlation with the percentage of naive T cells as measured by flow cytometry.

J is TRBJ2-1 and V is TRBV21-1. TRBV21-1 is recorded as a pseudogene. The clonotype comes from a man aged 25-45 years in good health. Sequencing was carried out using blood. The CDR3 reads CASIHLMSSYNEQFF. In nucleotides, the CDR3 is TGTGCCAGCATCCATCTCATGAGCTCCTACAATGAGCAGTTCTTC.